This TCR beta chain was found in a study of blood T cell repertoires in COVID-19. Germline V gene lookup returns CDR1 SGHTA and CDR2 FQGNSA. Trimming pared 5 bases from V and 5 bases from J, leaving 9 bases between. This CDR3 spans 12 amino acids. The data were produced by immunoSEQ multiplex PCR, yet TCRdb's version contains in-frame clones alone and is incomplete. The repertoire consists of about 100,000 clones, with around 90% occurring once and the leading ten covering about 2.9%. The chain has TRBV7-2 and TRBJ2-5; no definite D call. The sequenced sample consisted of peripheral blood. This receptor was taken from a man aged 50-59 years with active or convalescent COVID-19. The CDR3 DNA reads as TGTGCCAGCAGCATATTTTTGGAGACCCAGTACTTC. Protein: CASSIFLETQYF.